These 27 T cell receptor beta chains originate from one sample sequenced in a study of cytomegalovirus exposure and HLA in healthy donors. With 60 Vbeta and 13 Jbeta primers, the PCR was carried out. Some clones are missing from TCRdb's copy, which holds only in-frame ones; the method was immunoSEQ multiplex PCR. The sample lists roughly 160,000 clones, 85% seen once, with 1% in the top ten. The sequencing sample was made of PBMCs. These receptors were taken from a boy between 2 and 10 years old in good health and CMV-seronegative.

The chain uses TRBV18 and TRBJ2-1; TRBD2 aligns across 9 bases. There are 16 residues in the CDR3. Germline CDR1 is KGHSH and CDR2 is LQKENI. The V segment lost 0 bases and the J segment 6 bases; nucleotides outside the gene matches: 6. CDR3 amino acids: CASSPPVSGGFNEQFF. The CDR3 nucleotides are TGTGCCAGCTCACCACCGGTTAGCGGGGGCTTCAATGAGCAGTTCTTC.

This clone was detected a few times. The DNA for the CDR3 is TGTGCCAGTACCCCACTAGCGGGAGGGGGCAATGAGCAGTTCTTC. It encodes CASTPLAGGGNEQFF. This chain joins TRBV19 and TRBJ2-1; 13 bases match TRBD2. This CDR3 contains 15 residues. V lost 7 bases to trimming and J lost 6 bases; unmatched junction nucleotides: 6. Per germline, CDR1 LNHDA and CDR2 SQIVND (reference sequence).

V and J are TRBV7-9 and TRBJ2-1; weak D call: TRBD1 (6 bases). The ends were cut back, 4 bases at V and 0 bases at J, with 16 bases in the middle. This CDR3 is built from 17 residues. The germline V gene has CDR1 SEHNR and CDR2 FQNEAQ (reference sequence). The CDR3 loop is CASSSGAWGISYNEQFF. The CDR3 DNA is TGTGCCAGCAGCTCAGGGGCCTGGGGGATCTCCTACAATGAGCAGTTCTTC.

This clone occurred once. This rearrangement joins TRBV28 to TRBJ2-1; 7 bases match TRBD2. This CDR3 comprises 18 residues. V lost 2 bases to trimming and J lost 2 bases; unmatched junction nucleotides: 12. CDR1 and CDR2 from the germline V gene are MDHEN and SYDVKM. The CDR3 nucleotides read TGTGCCAGCAGTTTACCGTCCGGGGGAGGGTCTCCCTACAATGAGCAGTTCTTC. This gives the protein CASSLPSGGGSPYNEQFF.

V usage is TRBV15 and J usage is TRBJ2-1; D perhaps matches TRBD2 (5 bases). Trimming removed 5 bases from V and 5 bases from J, with 16 bases in between. Germline CDR1 reads LNHNV; CDR2 reads YYDKDF (reference sequence). This CDR3 region has 15 residues. CDR3 protein: CATSHDRGPNNEQFF. The CDR3 DNA follows: TGTGCCACCAGCCATGACCGAGGGCCCAACAATGAGCAGTTCTTC.

This sequence joins TRBV5-1 and TRBJ2-6; 7 bases align to TRBD1. The ends lost 1 base at V and 2 bases at J; junction bases unmatched: 18. This CDR3 comprises 21 residues. Germline-derived CDR1 and CDR2 are SGHRS and YFSETQ. The CDR3 loop reads CASSLSRDRVQHPPGANVLTF. The CDR3 DNA reads as TGCGCCAGCAGCTTGTCCCGGGACAGAGTTCAACATCCTCCTGGGGCCAACGTCCTGACTTTC. Full variable domain (rest looked up from reference TRBV5-1 and TRBJ2-6): KAGVTQTPRYLIKTRGQQVTLSCSPISGHRSVSWYQQTPGQGLQFLFEYFSETQRNKGNFPGRFSGRQFSNSRSEMNVSTLELGDSALYLCASSLSRDRVQHPPGANVLTFGAGSRLTVL.

V gene TRBV6-6 combines with J gene TRBJ2-1; TRBD2 matches 7 bases. V gave up 5 bases and J gave up 5 bases; unmatched junction bases: 9. The CDR3 totals 15 residues. Germline CDR1 and CDR2: MNHNY and SVGAGI (reference sequence). The CDR3 sequence: CASSTPRGGNNEQFF. CDR3 nucleotides: TGTGCCAGCAGTACCCCCCGCGGGGGAAACAATGAGCAGTTCTTC.

This clone is a singleton in its sample. The V gene is TRBV27, the J gene TRBJ1-5; maybe TRBD1 (6 bases). Germline CDR1 is MNHEY and CDR2 is SMNVEV (reference sequence). This CDR3 is 14 amino acids long. Trimming pared 6 bases from V and 4 bases from J, leaving 13 bases between. As DNA, the CDR3 is TGTGCCAGCAGCACAGGGTCGGGTAATCAGCCCCAGCATTTT. It codes for CASSTGSGNQPQHF.

The chain combines TRBV7-9 with TRBJ2-1, with D unclear. With 11 bases removed from V and 0 bases from J, the gap between germline ends came to 14 bases. This CDR3 is 14 amino acids long. From germline, CDR1 is SEHNR and CDR2 FQNEAQ (reference sequence). The CDR3 DNA is TGTGCCGGCACCCGAGCTAGCTCCTACAATGAGCAGTTCTTC. Amino acids: CAGTRASSYNEQFF.

The CDR3 DNA reads as TGTGCCAGCAGTTCCGTAGACAGCCCCACAGATACGCAGTATTTT. It specifies CASSSVDSPTDTQYF. V usage is TRBV27 and J usage is TRBJ2-3; TRBD1 is a possible D gene (5 bases). Germline values: CDR1 MNHEY, CDR2 SMNVEV (reference sequence). This CDR3 spans 15 amino acids. Trimming removed 4 bases at V and 2 bases at J, with 13 bases between.

The rearrangement joins TRBV10-2 to TRBJ2-5, with 7 bases aligning to TRBD1. Losses at the gene ends were 5 bases for V and 4 bases for J; bases not matched to a gene: 7. This CDR3 contains 14 residues. From germline, CDR1 is WSHSY and CDR2 SAAADI. DNA of the CDR3: TGCGCCAGCAGTCCCTCGACAGGGAGAGAGACCCAGTACTTC. Translating gives CASSPSTGRETQYF.

The chain has TRBV30 and TRBJ1-5; 7 positions match TRBD1. Germline CDR1 and CDR2: GTSNPN and SVGIG (reference sequence). The V segment lost 1 base and the J segment 3 bases; nucleotides outside the gene matches: 3. CDR3 size: 14 residues. In nucleotides, the CDR3 is TGTGCCTGGAGTGCGGACAGGATCAATCAGCCCCAGCATTTT. It codes for CAWSADRINQPQHF. Based on the CDR3 plus reference TRBV30 and TRBJ1-5, the full variable domain is SQTIHQWPATLVQPVGSPLSLECTVEGTSNPNLYWYRQAAGRGLQLLFYSVGIGQISSEVPQNLSASRPQDRQFILSSKKLLLSDSGFYLCAWSADRINQPQHFGDGTRLSIL.

The gene calls are TRBV30 and TRBJ2-4; 7 positions agree with TRBD2. The CDR3 extends over 13 amino acids. CDR1 is GTSNPN and CDR2 is SVGIG in the germline V gene (reference sequence). Germline trimming cut 0 bases from V and 8 bases from J; bases unmatched to any gene: 4. DNA of the CDR3: TGTGCCTGGAGTGTCGGGGCGGGGGACATTCAGTACTTC. As protein: CAWSVGAGDIQYF.

Concerning this clone: One junction end disagrees with the germline gene, perhaps due to a read error. The same CDR3 can be traced to other DNA sequences in this sample. V usage is TRBV5-1 and J usage is TRBJ2-2, with 7 positions matching TRBD1. Germline V CDR1 and CDR2: SGHRS, YFSETQ. The CDR3 consists of 17 residues. CDR3 in DNA: TGCGCCAGCAGCTTAGCCCGGACAGGAGTGAACACTGGGGAGCTGTTTTTT. Amino acids: CASSLARTGVNTGELFF.

This clone was seen a few times. The chain links TRBV5-4 to TRBJ1-4; tentative D call: TRBD1 (6 bases). This CDR3 has 15 amino acids. Trimming shortened V by 0 bases and J by 2 bases, and 8 bases separated the two germline ends. In germline, CDR1 is SGHNT, CDR2 YYREEE (reference sequence). CDR3 sequence: CASSLGGGTNEKLFF. As DNA, the CDR3 is TGTGCCAGCAGCTTGGGCGGGGGCACTAATGAAAAACTGTTTTTT.

The chain links TRBV10-3 to TRBJ2-7; 11 nucleotides align to TRBD2. The ends lost 2 bases at V and 4 bases at J; junction bases unmatched: 1. Per the germline V gene, CDR1 is ENHRY and CDR2 is SYGVKD. The CDR3 totals 14 residues. The CDR3 DNA reads as TGTGCCATCAGTGAGGGACTAGCGGGTTACGAGCAGTACTTC. Translated, it gives CAISEGLAGYEQYF.

This rearrangement joins TRBV15 to TRBJ2-5; D is possibly TRBD1 (5 bases). With 5 bases removed from V and 5 bases from J, the gap between germline ends came to 12 bases. Germline V gene lookup returns CDR1 LNHNV and CDR2 YYDKDF (reference sequence). This CDR3 has 13 residues. The CDR3 loop is CATSLGRVETQYF. The DNA of the CDR3 is TGTGCCACCAGCTTGGGCAGGGTGGAGACCCAGTACTTC.

The chain employs TRBV7-8 and TRBJ2-3, with 9 bases fitting TRBD2. Germline V gene data show CDR1 as SGHVS and CDR2 as FQNEAQ. The CDR3 loop spans 19 amino acids. V lost 1 base to trimming and J lost 3 bases; unmatched junction nucleotides: 14. In DNA, the CDR3 is TGTGCCAGCAGCTTAGAATTCCGCGGGAGGGCCGTTGGAACAGATACGCAGTATTTT. This codes for CASSLEFRGRAVGTDTQYF.

The CDR3 DNA sequence: TGTGCCAGCAGCGCCTACAGGGCTGCTAATGAAAAACTGTTTTTT. Translation gives CASSAYRAANEKLFF. The chain links TRBV7-2 to TRBJ1-4; possible D gene TRBD1, 6 bases. The CDR3 is 15 amino acids. Deletions cut 5 bases from V and 3 bases from J, with 13 bases between. The germline V gene encodes CDR1 SGHTA and CDR2 FQGNSA.

The rearrangement joins TRBV5-1 to TRBJ1-4; D not resolved. The ends were cut back, 0 bases at V and 8 bases at J, with 11 bases in the middle. The V gene's germline CDR1 is SGHRS and CDR2 YFSETQ. CDR3 length equals 14 residues. CDR3 sequence (DNA): TGCGCCAGCAGCTTGGAGGAGGGCAGCGAAAAACTGTTTTTT. It encodes CASSLEEGSEKLFF.

The genes are TRBV27 and TRBJ2-7, with 11 bases that match TRBD1. J gave up 3 bases and V 5 bases, and 3 bases lay outside the gene matches. This CDR3 has 14 amino acids. Germline-derived CDR1 and CDR2 are MNHEY and SMNVEV (reference sequence). The CDR3 is CASSTGQGGYEQYF. The CDR3 bases are TGTGCCAGCAGTACGGGACAGGGGGGCTACGAGCAGTACTTC.

The V and J genes are TRBV28 and TRBJ1-6, with D perhaps matching TRBD1 (6 bases). The CDR3 has 14 residues. Germline CDR1 is MDHEN and CDR2 is SYDVKM. Trimming removed 5 bases at V and 2 bases at J, with 7 bases between. The CDR3 here is CASSRTAYNSPLHF. CDR3 bases: TGTGCCAGCAGTCGGACAGCCTATAATTCACCCCTCCACTTT.

The chain links TRBV6-4 to TRBJ2-3, with unresolved D. This CDR3 is 13 amino acids long. The V and J ends lost 2 bases and 2 bases respectively, with 5 bases between them. CDR1 and CDR2 (germline): MRHNA, SNTAGT. CDR3 DNA: TGTGCCAGCAGTGACGGGCACACAGATACGCAGTATTTT. It yields the protein CASSDGHTDTQYF.

The J gene is TRBJ2-7, the V gene TRBV27; 8 nucleotides line up with TRBD1. The CDR3 covers 14 residues. The trim removed 5 bases at V and 2 bases at J, leaving 5 bases unmatched. The germline gives CDR1 MNHEY, CDR2 SMNVEV (reference sequence). CDR3 residues: CASSPRGPAYEQYV. The CDR3 nucleotides are TGTGCCAGCAGTCCCAGGGGGCCCGCCTACGAGCAGTACGTC.

V is TRBV6-1 and J is TRBJ2-2; TRBD1 aligns across 9 bases. Germline CDR1 and CDR2: MNHNS and SASEGT. V trimming: 7 bases; J trimming: 3 bases; junction bases outside the gene matches: 6. The CDR3 consists of 15 residues. CDR3: CASKNRGPDTGELFF. CDR3 sequence (DNA): TGTGCCAGCAAGAACAGGGGGCCTGACACCGGGGAGCTGTTTTTT.

This clone was detected only a few times. The genes are TRBV9 and TRBJ1-1, with D perhaps TRBD1 (5 bases). V was pared by 0 bases and J by 4 bases, with 16 bases between. Germline assignment: CDR1 SGDLS and CDR2 YYNGEE. The length of the CDR3 is 16 residues. CDR3 loop: CASSVEGGGVLTEAFF. The CDR3 DNA reads TGTGCCAGCAGCGTAGAAGGCGGGGGGGTCCTCACTGAAGCTTTCTTT.

The rearrangement joins TRBV5-6 to TRBJ1-5; D gene ambiguous. This CDR3 spans 15 amino acids. Trimming cost V 0 bases and J 5 bases, with 12 bases left between them. Germline loops: CDR1 SGHDT, CDR2 YYEEEE. The chain's CDR3 is CASSLGGVAYQPQHF. As DNA, the CDR3 is TGTGCCAGCAGCTTGGGGGGAGTCGCCTATCAGCCCCAGCATTTT.